Listed below are T cell receptor beta chains from one sample, sequenced in a study of blood T cells in healthy people across ages. Via MiXCR, TCRdb re-called the 5' RACE reads, giving one row per CDR3 protein. The data show about a million distinct CDR3 sequences, 35% to 45% seen once. The specimen sequenced was blood. The receptors were sampled from a man younger than 35 in good health. Both conserved end residues are part of each CDR3. The D gene is left open where the match is weak. Size values are once, few and many counts, or a class for expanded clones, and some rows have none.

j_gene | v_gene | d_gene | abundance | CDR3nt | CDR3aa
TRBJ2-2 | TRBV6-1 | . | . | TGTGCCAGCATGAATCCAGGGAAGTCGAACACCGGGGAGCTGTTTTTT | CASMNPGKSNTGELFF
TRBJ1-1 | TRBV7-2 | TRBD1 | . | TGTGCCAGCAGCTTCCCGGGACAGGGATTCACTGAAGCTTTCTTT | CASSFPGQGFTEAFF
TRBJ1-1 | TRBV5-1 | TRBD1 | . | TGCGCCAGCAGCTTGGCTAGGGACAGGATGAACACTGAAGCTTTCTTT | CASSLARDRMNTEAFF
TRBJ2-3 | TRBV10-3 | . | . | TGTGCCATCACGGGGGAAGGAGGGACAGATACGCAGTATTTT | CAITGEGGTDTQYF
TRBJ2-7 | TRBV4-3 | TRBD2 | . | TGCGCCAGCAGCCAAGATGAAAGGACTAGCGACTACGAGCAGTACTTC | CASSQDERTSDYEQYF
TRBJ2-5 | TRBV20-1 | . | few | TGCAGTGCTAGATATGGGACCCAGTACTTC | CSARYGTQYF
TRBJ2-2 | TRBV3-1 | TRBD2 | few | TGTGCCAGCAGCCCTCCCCTCGGGGGGGGGGCGAACACCGGGGAGCTGTTTTTT | CASSPPLGGGANTGELFF
TRBJ2-3 | TRBV20-1 | . | . | TGCAGTGCTTACTCAGGGGGGGCAATAACAGATACGCAGTATTTT | CSAYSGGAITDTQYF
TRBJ2-5 | TRBV4-2 | . | . | TGTGCCAGCAGCCAAGAAAATGCGGAGACCCAGGACTTC | CASSQENAETQDF
TRBJ1-2 | TRBV7-3 | TRBD1 | . | TGTGCCAGCAGCCTCCGACAGGGACATGGCCACACCTTC | CASSLRQGHGHTF
TRBJ1-1 | TRBV5-1 | TRBD1 | . | TGCGCCAGCAGCCGGGATGGACAGGGGTCTTCGAACACTGAAGCTTTCTTT | CASSRDGQGSSNTEAFF
TRBJ2-3 | TRBV7-9 | TRBD2 | . | TGTGCCAGCAGCTTACCTGTTGGCGGGACTAGAGACACAGATACGCAGTATTTT | CASSLPVGGTRDTDTQYF
TRBJ2-7 | TRBV11-2 | . | few | TGTGCCAGCAGCCCACGGATTCAGGACTACGAGCAGTACTTC | CASSPRIQDYEQYF
TRBJ1-2 | TRBV5-1 | . | . | TGCGCCAGCAGCTCCATGTTGGCAGGGAGTAACTATGGCTACACCTTC | CASSSMLAGSNYGYTF
TRBJ2-1 | TRBV12-3/TRBV12-4 | TRBD2 | few | TGTGCCAGCAGTTTATCCAGACTAGCCGGGGAGCAGTTCTTC | CASSLSRLAGEQFF
TRBJ2-7 | TRBV20-1 | TRBD1 | few | TGCAGTGCTAGTGGGCCAGGGGGCTACGATGAGCAGTACTTC | CSASGPGGYDEQYF
TRBJ1-5 | TRBV28 | . | few | TGTGCCAGCAGCCTAGGACAGCCTAGCAATCAGCCCCAGCATTTT | CASSLGQPSNQPQHF
TRBJ1-2 | TRBV15 | TRBD1 | . | TGTGCCACCAGTAATTTGCCGACGGGACAGGGAGCTAACTATGGCTACACCTTC | CATSNLPTGQGANYGYTF
TRBJ2-3 | TRBV6-5 | . | . | TGTGCCAGCAGTCTAAAACCAATCACAGATACGCAGTATTTT | CASSLKPITDTQYF
TRBJ1-6 | TRBV2 | . | few | TGTGCCAGCAGTGAAAGGGGAACACTATCACCCCTCCACTTT | CASSERGTLSPLHF
TRBJ2-1 | TRBV20-1 | . | few | TGCAGTGCTAGGGAACTAGTGGTTGGAGAGCAGTTCTTC | CSARELVVGEQFF
TRBJ1-1 | TRBV6-5 | . | . | TGTGCCAGCAGGTACGACCGGGATCCGAACACTGAAGCTTTCTTT | CASRYDRDPNTEAFF